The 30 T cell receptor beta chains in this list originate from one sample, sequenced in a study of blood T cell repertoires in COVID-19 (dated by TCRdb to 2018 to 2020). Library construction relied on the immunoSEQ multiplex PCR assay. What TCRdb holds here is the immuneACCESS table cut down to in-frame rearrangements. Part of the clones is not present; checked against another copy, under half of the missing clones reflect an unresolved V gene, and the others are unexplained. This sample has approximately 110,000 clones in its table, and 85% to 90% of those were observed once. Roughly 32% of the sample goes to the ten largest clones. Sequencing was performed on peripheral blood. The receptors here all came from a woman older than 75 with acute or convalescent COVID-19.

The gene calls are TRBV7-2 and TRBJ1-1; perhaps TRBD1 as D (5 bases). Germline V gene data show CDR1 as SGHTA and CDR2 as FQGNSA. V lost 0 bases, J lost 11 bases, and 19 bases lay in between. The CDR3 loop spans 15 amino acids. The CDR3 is CASSLAPGGKQVAFF. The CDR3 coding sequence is TGTGCCAGCAGCTTAGCACCGGGGGGTAAACAGGTTGCTTTCTTT. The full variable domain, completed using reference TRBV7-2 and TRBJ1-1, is GAGVSQSPSNKVTEKGKDVELRCDPISGHTALYWYRQSLGQGLEFLIYFQGNSAPDKSGLPSDRFSAERTGGSVSTLTIQRTQQEDSAVYLCASSLAPGGKQVAFFGQGTRLTVV.

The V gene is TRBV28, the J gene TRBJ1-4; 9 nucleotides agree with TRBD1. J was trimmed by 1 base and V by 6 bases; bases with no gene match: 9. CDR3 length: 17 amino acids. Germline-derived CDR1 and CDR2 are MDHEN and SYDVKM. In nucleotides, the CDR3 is TGTGCCAGCAGGGGACAGGGAAGAGATGGAACTAATGAAAAACTGTTTTTT. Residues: CASRGQGRDGTNEKLFF.

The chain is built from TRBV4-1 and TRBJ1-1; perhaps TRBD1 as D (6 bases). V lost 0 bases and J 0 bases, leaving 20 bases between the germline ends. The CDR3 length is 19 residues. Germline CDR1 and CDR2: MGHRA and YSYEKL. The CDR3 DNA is TGCGCCAGCAGCCAAGATGGAACAGGGTTTGGTCTCATGAACACTGAAGCTTTCTTT. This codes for CASSQDGTGFGLMNTEAFF.

CDR3 sequence: CASSLGRASYEQYF. CDR3 coding DNA: TGTGCCAGCAGCTTAGGGAGGGCCTCTTACGAGCAGTACTTC. V gene TRBV5-4 combines with J gene TRBJ2-7; TRBD2 agrees at 7 bases. The CDR3 has 14 amino acids. CDR1 SGHNT and CDR2 YYREEE come from the germline V gene (reference sequence). Trimming cost V 2 bases and J 4 bases; bases outside gene matches: 6.

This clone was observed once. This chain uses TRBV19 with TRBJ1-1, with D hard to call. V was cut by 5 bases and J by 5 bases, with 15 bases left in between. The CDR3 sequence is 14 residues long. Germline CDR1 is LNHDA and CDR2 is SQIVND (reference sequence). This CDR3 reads CASSLGSMRTEAFF. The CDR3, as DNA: TGTGCCAGTAGTCTAGGGTCGATGAGGACTGAAGCTTTCTTT.

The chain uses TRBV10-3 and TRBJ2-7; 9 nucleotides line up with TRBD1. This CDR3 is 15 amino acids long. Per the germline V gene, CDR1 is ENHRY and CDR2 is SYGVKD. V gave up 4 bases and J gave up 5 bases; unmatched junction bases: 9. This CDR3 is CAISGALGQGDEQYF. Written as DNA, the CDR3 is TGTGCCATCAGTGGGGCCCTGGGACAGGGAGACGAGCAGTACTTC.

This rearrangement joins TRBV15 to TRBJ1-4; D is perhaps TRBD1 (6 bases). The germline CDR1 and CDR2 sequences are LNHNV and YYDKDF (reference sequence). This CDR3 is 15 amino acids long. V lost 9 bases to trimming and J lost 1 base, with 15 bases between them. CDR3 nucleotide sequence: TGTGCCACGAAACAGGGTTCTGGAACTAATGAAAAACTGTTTTTT. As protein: CATKQGSGTNEKLFF.

CDR3 region: CASSVEAGGTYEQYF. The DNA for the CDR3 is TGTGCCAGCAGCGTGGAGGCGGGGGGGACCTACGAGCAGTACTTC. The chain recombines TRBV9 with TRBJ2-7, with 9 bases identical to TRBD2. The V and J ends lost 2 bases and 2 bases, in that order; junction bases with no gene match: 5. CDR1 and CDR2 from the germline V gene are SGDLS and YYNGEE. The CDR3 sequence is 15 residues long.

The CDR3 here is CASSPSGVGELFF. The CDR3 DNA reads as TGTGCCAGTAGCCCCTCCGGAGTCGGGGAGCTGTTTTTT. The chain has TRBV19 and TRBJ2-2; D uncertain. In germline, CDR1 is LNHDA, CDR2 SQIVND (reference sequence). The CDR3 runs 13 residues. Trimming removed 6 bases from V and 7 bases from J, with 12 bases in between.

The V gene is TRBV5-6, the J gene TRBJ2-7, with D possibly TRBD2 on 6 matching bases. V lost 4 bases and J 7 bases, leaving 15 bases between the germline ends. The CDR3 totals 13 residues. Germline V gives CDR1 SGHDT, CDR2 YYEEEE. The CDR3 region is CASSIPGTREQYF. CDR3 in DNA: TGTGCCAGCAGCATACCAGGGACTCGAGAGCAGTACTTC.

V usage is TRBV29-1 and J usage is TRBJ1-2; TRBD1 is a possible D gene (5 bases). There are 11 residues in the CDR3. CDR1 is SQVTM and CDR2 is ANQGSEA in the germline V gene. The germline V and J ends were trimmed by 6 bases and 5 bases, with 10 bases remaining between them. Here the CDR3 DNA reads TGCAGCGTGACAGTTGGGTATGGCTACACCTTC. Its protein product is CSVTVGYGYTF.

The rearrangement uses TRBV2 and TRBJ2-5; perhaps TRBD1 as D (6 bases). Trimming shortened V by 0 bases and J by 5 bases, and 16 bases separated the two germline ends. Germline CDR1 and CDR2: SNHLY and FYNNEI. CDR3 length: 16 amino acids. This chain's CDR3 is CASSEALLGALETQYF. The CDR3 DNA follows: TGTGCCAGCAGTGAAGCGCTTCTGGGGGCGTTGGAGACCCAGTACTTC.

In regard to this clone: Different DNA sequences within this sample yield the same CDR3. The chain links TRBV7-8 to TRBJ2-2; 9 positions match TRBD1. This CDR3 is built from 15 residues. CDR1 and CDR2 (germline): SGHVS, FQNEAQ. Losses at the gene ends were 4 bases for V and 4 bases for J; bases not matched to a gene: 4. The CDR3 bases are TGTGCCAGCAGCTGGGACAGGGTCGGCACCGGGGAGCTGTTTTTT. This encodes CASSWDRVGTGELFF. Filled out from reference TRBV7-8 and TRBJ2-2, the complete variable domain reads GAGVSQSPRYKVAKRGQDVALRCDPISGHVSLFWYQQALGQGPEFLTYFQNEAQLDKSGLPSDRFFAERPEGSVSTLKIQRTQQEDSAVYLCASSWDRVGTGELFFGEGSRLTVL.

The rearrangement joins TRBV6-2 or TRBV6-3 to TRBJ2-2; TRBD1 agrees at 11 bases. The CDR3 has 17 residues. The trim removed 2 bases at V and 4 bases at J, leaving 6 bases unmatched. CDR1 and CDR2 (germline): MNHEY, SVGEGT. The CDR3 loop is CASSYVLGQGGTGELFF. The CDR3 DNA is TGTGCCAGCAGTTACGTTCTGGGACAGGGGGGCACCGGGGAGCTGTTTTTT.

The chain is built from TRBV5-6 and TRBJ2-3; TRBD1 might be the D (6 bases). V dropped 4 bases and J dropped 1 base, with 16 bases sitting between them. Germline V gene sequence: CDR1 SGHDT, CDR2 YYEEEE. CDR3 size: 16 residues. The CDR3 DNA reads TGTGCCAGCAGCCCGGACTTGCAGGGGCGCACAGATACGCAGTATTTT. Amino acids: CASSPDLQGRTDTQYF.

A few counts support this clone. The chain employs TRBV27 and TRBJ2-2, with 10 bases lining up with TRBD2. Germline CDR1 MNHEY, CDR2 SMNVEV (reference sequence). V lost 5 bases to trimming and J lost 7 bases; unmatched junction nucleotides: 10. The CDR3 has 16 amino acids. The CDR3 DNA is TGTGCCAGCAGTCAAAGCGGGGGGGCTTTATACGGGGAGCTGTTTTTT. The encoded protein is CASSQSGGALYGELFF.

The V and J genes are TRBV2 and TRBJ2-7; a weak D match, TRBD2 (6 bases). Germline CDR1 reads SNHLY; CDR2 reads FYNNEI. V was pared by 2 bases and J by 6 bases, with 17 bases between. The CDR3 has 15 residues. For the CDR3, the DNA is TGTGCCAGCAGTGAAATTGGAGGGAGGATGGGCGAGCAGTACTTC. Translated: CASSEIGGRMGEQYF.

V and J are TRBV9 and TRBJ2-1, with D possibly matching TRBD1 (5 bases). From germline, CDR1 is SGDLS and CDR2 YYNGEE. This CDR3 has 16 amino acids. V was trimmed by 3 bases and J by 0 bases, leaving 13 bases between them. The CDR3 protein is CASSAQEISSYNEQFF. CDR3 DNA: TGTGCCAGCAGCGCACAGGAGATTAGCTCCTACAATGAGCAGTTCTTC.

CDR3 coding DNA: TGTGCCATCAGTGAACCGGGACAGGGCACAGATACGCAGTATTTT. Encoded protein: CAISEPGQGTDTQYF. V usage is TRBV10-3 and J usage is TRBJ2-3, with 8 bases aligning to TRBD1. Germline V CDR1 and CDR2: ENHRY, SYGVKD. The CDR3 runs 15 residues. Germline trimming cut 3 bases from V and 1 base from J; bases unmatched to any gene: 3.

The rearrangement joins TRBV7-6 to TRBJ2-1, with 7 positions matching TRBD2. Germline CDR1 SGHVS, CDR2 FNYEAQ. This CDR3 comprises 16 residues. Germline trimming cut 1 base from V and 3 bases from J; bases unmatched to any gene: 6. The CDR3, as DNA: TGTGCCAGCAGCTTAGAGGGTAGCGGGTACTACAATGAGCAGTTCTTC. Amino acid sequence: CASSLEGSGYYNEQFF.

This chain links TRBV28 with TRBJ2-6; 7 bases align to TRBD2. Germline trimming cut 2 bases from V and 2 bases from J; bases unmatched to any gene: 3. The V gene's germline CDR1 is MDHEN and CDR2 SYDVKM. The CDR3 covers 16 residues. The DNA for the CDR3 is TGTGCCAGCAGTTTAGTGGGGGGGGCTGGGGCCAACGTCCTGACTTTC. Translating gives CASSLVGGAGANVLTF.

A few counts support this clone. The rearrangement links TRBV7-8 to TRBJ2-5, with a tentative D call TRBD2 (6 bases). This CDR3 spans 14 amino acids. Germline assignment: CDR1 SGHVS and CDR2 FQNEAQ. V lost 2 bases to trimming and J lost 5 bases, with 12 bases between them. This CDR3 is CASSLRRAGETQYF. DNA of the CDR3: TGTGCCAGCAGCTTACGGAGGGCGGGGGAGACCCAGTACTTC.

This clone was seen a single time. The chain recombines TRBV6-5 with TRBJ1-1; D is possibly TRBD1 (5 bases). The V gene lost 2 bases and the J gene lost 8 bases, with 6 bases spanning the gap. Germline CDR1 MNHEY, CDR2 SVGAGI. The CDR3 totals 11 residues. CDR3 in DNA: TGTGCCAGCAGTTACCGGGGGGAAGCTTTCTTT. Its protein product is CASSYRGEAFF.

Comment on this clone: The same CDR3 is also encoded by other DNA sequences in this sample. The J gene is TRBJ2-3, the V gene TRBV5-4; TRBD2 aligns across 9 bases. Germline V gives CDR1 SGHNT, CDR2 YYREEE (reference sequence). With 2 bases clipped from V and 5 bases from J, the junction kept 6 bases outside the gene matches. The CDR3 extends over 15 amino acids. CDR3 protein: CASSFGGGAKDTQYF. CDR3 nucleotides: TGTGCCAGCAGCTTCGGCGGGGGGGCGAAAGATACGCAGTATTTT.

CDR3 amino acids: CAAAASGGPYEQYF. For the CDR3, the DNA is TGTGCAGCCGCGGCTAGCGGGGGACCCTACGAGCAGTACTTC. The J gene is TRBJ2-7, the V gene TRBV4-2; 10 bases align to TRBD2. The germline V gene encodes CDR1 LGHNA and CDR2 YNFKEQ. The CDR3 has 14 amino acids.

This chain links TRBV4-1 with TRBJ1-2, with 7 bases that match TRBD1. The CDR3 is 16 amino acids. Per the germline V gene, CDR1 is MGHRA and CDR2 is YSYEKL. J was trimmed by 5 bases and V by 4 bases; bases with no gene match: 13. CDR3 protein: CASSLVGDSKLYGYTF. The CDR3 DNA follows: TGCGCCAGCAGCCTTGTCGGGGACAGCAAACTTTATGGCTACACCTTC.

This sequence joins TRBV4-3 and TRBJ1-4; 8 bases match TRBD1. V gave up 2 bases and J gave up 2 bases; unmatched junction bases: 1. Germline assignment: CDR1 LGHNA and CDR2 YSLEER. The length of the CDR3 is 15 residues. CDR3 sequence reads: CASSQRQGTNEKLFF. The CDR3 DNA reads TGCGCCAGCAGCCAACGACAGGGGACTAATGAAAAACTGTTTTTT.

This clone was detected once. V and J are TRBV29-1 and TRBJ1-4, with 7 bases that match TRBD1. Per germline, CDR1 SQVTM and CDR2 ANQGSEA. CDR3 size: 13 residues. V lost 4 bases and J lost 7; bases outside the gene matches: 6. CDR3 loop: CSVGGGGSEKLFF. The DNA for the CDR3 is TGCAGCGTTGGAGGAGGGGGCTCTGAAAAACTGTTTTTT.

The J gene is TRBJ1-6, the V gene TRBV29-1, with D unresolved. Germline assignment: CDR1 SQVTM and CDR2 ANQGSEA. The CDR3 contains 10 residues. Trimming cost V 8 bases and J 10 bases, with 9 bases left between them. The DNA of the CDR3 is TGCAGCACCAGGCACTCACCCCTCCACTTT. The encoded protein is CSTRHSPLHF.

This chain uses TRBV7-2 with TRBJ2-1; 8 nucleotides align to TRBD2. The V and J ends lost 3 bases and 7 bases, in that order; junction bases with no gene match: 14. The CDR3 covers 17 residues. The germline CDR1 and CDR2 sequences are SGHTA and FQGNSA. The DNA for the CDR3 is TGTGCCAGCAGCTTGCGGTACCGGGGGGGCTTCGGGAATGAGCAGTTCTTC. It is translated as CASSLRYRGGFGNEQFF.